The subject of this entry is one T cell receptor beta chain. The germline V gene has CDR1 SNHLY and CDR2 FYNNEI. CDR3 length: 15 amino acids. V lost 5 bases to trimming and J lost 6 bases; unmatched junction nucleotides: 6. This entry is derived from a study of tumour-infiltrating T cells in Burkitt lymphoma. Study summary: Survival, overall and progression-free, tracked with productive clonality.

TCRdb keeps only in-frame clones here, not all; method: immunoSEQ multiplex PCR. This table has 13,000 to 15,000 clones, approximately 85% appearing once. The clonotype was recovered from a human donor with diffuse large B-cell lymphoma. Sequenced material: tumor tissue. The chain recombines TRBV2 with TRBJ1-5; 11 bases fit TRBD1. The DNA of the CDR3 is TGTGCCAGCAGTACGGACAGGGGGCAAGGTCAGCCCCAGCATTTT. This gives the protein CASSTDRGQGQPQHF.